This TCR beta chain is from a study of T cell changes during pregnancy in multiple sclerosis. Clones were read by immunoSEQ multiplex PCR, and TCRdb kept only the in-frame ones, dropping some. The sample carries 50,000 or so clones, about 90% recorded once. CDR1 is LGHNA, CDR2 YNFKEQ, per germline. The CDR3 spans 17 residues. V shed 4 bases and J 7 bases; nucleotides not matched to a gene: 14. This TCR derives from a female donor in good health, enrolled as a control in a pregnancy study. The chain recombines TRBV4-2 with TRBJ2-2, with 8 nucleotides matching TRBD2. The sequences come from CD4+ T cells from peripheral blood mononuclear cells, collected after pregnancy. DNA for the CDR3: TGTGCCAGCAGCCCCAATCCGGGGGGGGAACTTGGCGGGGAGCTGTTTTTT. This sequence encodes CASSPNPGGELGGELFF.